The TCR beta chain under discussion was sequenced for a study of cytomegalovirus exposure and HLA in healthy donors. Overall study: Ancestry clustering placed about four fifths of 300 to 400 genotyped donors in the Caucasian-associated cluster.

V dropped 6 bases and J dropped 5 bases, with 17 bases sitting between them. CDR1 is SNHLY, CDR2 FYNNEI, per germline. CDR3 size: 15 residues. Of note for this clone: Its matching antigen is unknown.

Study-level results: Later analysis indicated greater clonal expansion among HLA-associated TCR beta chains than among equally common other chains. TCR beta V- and J-gene trimming, according to a later analysis, was linked to a missense DCLRE1C variant.

The PCR employed 60 Vbeta primers together with 13 Jbeta primers. Some clones are missing from TCRdb's copy, which holds only in-frame ones; the method was immunoSEQ multiplex PCR. The profile shows roughly 180,000 clones, about 9% of them singletons. Sequences were obtained from PBMCs. J is TRBJ1-5 and V is TRBV2; tentatively, D is TRBD1 (6 bases). The sequence came from a woman aged 25 to 39 in good health and CMV-seropositive. The CDR3 sequence is CASRETGYRDQPQHF. The CDR3 DNA sequence: TGTGCCAGCAGGGAAACAGGGTATCGCGATCAGCCCCAGCATTTT.